The present TCR beta chain was sequenced within a study of blood T cell repertoires in COVID-19. Across the whole study: Collection of acute and convalescent COVID-19 samples took place in the United States, Italy and Spain. PBMCs, B-cell-depleted T cells, or T cells were the source of the cDNA or gDNA that made up the material.

Original analysis: Estimation of nucleated cell counts was performed using reference gene primer amplification. Method: immunoSEQ multiplex PCR; TCRdb's copy keeps in-frame clones and lacks some. From that table come the V and J calls and clone size; the DNA was used to work out D and trimming. The sample contains 97,000 or so clones, 90% of which appear only once. This receptor was obtained from a man aged 60 to 69 with acute or convalescent COVID-19. Source material: peripheral blood.

CDR3 amino acids: CASSSTRVDLGGEKLFF. CDR3 in DNA: TGTGCCAGCTCATCAACGAGAGTTGACCTCGGGGGGGAAAAACTGTTTTTT. The V call is TRBV18, the J call TRBJ1-4, with D possibly TRBD1 on 5 matching bases. Looked up from germline, CDR1 is KGHSH and CDR2 is LQKENI. The CDR3 loop spans 17 amino acids. Deletions cut 5 bases from V and 8 bases from J, with 24 bases between.